This TCR beta chain was observed in a study of CD8+CD57+ T cells in acquired aplastic anemia. Per the germline V gene, CDR1 is SNHLY and CDR2 is FYNNEI. V gave up 6 bases and J gave up 10 bases, with 10 bases separating them. The CDR3 spans 11 residues. Findings and limits, study-wide: Any difference that existed in CD8+ Simpson's diversity between patients and controls was not significant.

An expansion of CD8+CD57+ cells by flow cytometry had been shown in patients chosen for sequencing. About this clonotype: Antigen: not known.

CDR3 and TCR beta VDJ profiling relied on a genomic DNA template. One entry per CDR3 protein, called by TCRdb with MiXCR from the reads. The sample contains about 98,000 distinct CDR3 sequences, roughly two thirds of which appear only once. The sequence was collected from a human donor with aplastic anemia. This chain links TRBV2 with TRBJ2-1, with D unclear. The sample comprised sorted CD4+, CD8+, or CD8+CD57+ T cells (not recorded which) from PBMCs. The CDR3 region has the DNA TGTGCCAGCAGGGCCCTGGGGGAGCAGTTCTTC. Its translation is CASRALGEQFF.